This is a list of T cell receptor beta chains from one sample in a study of synovial regulatory T cells in juvenile arthritis. Produced via immunoSEQ multiplex PCR; TCRdb's table is partial and in-frame only. Across over 7,500 clones, the top ten clones capture around 0.72% of the sample. The sequencing sample was made of Treg cells from blood. The receptors shown here come from a donor under 30 with juvenile idiopathic arthritis. Both conserved end residues are part of each CDR3.

J: TRBJ2-3
V: TRBV11-2
CDR3: CASSLADHGRDTQYF

J: TRBJ2-2
V: TRBV30
CDR3: CAWSKTSAGELFF

J: TRBJ2-7
V: TRBV6-4
CDR3: CASSEGAGGAYEQYF

J: TRBJ2-5
V: TRBV6-4
CDR3: CASSPGLAGLLYF

J: TRBJ2-7
V: TRBV7-2
CDR3: CASSFAWGASYEQYF

J: TRBJ2-1
V: TRBV7-2
CDR3: CASSLAGGAYNEQFF

J: TRBJ2-7
V: TRBV11-2
CDR3: CASNQRTGEAYEQYF

J: TRBJ2-7
V: TRBV5-1
CDR3: CASSSAGTGEQYF

J: TRBJ2-5
V: TRBV28
CDR3: CASGTRATQYF

J: TRBJ2-1
V: TRBV11-2
CDR3: CASSILTGRFNEQFF

J: TRBJ2-7
V: TRBV2
CDR3: CASSEAIGAYEQYF

J: TRBJ2-1
V: TRBV19
CDR3: CASSISLGWGYNEQFF

J: TRBJ1-1
V: TRBV19
CDR3: CASRRRGTEAFF

J: TRBJ1-1
V: TRBV4-1
CDR3: CASSQDASAATTRNTEAFF

J: TRBJ1-3
V: TRBV6-5
CDR3: CASSTPGVGNTIYF

J: TRBJ2-7
V: TRBV5-5
CDR3: CASSLSDYEQYF

J: TRBJ2-2
V: TRBV5-1
CDR3: CASSFTGELFF

J: TRBJ1-2
V: TRBV18
CDR3: CASSSIIDDYGYTF

J: TRBJ2-1
V: TRBV19
CDR3: CASSSSGGVHEQFF

J: TRBJ1-1
V: TRBV28
CDR3: CASSWPQGEAFF

J: TRBJ2-1
V: TRBV10-3
CDR3: CAISESGALGEQFF

J: TRBJ1-2
V: TRBV5-1
CDR3: CASSLDRYYGYTF

J: TRBJ1-6
V: TRBV28
CDR3: CASSFLRSPLHF

J: TRBJ2-7
V: TRBV7-3
CDR3: CASSSSPGTSQYF

J: TRBJ2-1
V: TRBV10-3
CDR3: CAISDGSGNEQFF

J: TRBJ1-5
V: TRBV7-2
CDR3: CASSLAGFGGQPQHF

J: TRBJ2-3
V: TRBV20-1
CDR3: CSAWGDTQYF

J: TRBJ2-7
V: TRBV7-2
CDR3: CASSLLAAYEQYF

J: TRBJ2-7
V: TRBV7-2
CDR3: CASSPRLAGAQEQYF

J: TRBJ2-3
V: TRBV11-2
CDR3: CASSRALGGADTQYF

J: TRBJ1-1
V: TRBV5-4
CDR3: CASSPLGSWNTEAFF

J: TRBJ2-3
V: TRBV18
CDR3: CASSPPTRPDTQYF

J: TRBJ2-3
V: TRBV28
CDR3: CASSWQGPSTDTQYF

J: TRBJ2-7
V: TRBV18
CDR3: CASSPPGQGAYEQYF

J: TRBJ2-2
V: TRBV7-3
CDR3: CASSPTSGRAVTGELFF

J: TRBJ1-2
V: TRBV29-1
CDR3: CSVGLPNYGYTF

J: TRBJ2-7
V: TRBV5-1
CDR3: CASSRDLYEQYF

J: TRBJ1-1
V: TRBV20-1
CDR3: CRFGDSTEAFF

J: TRBJ1-1
V: TRBV7-9
CDR3: CASSLALWAEAFF

J: TRBJ2-3
V: TRBV10-2
CDR3: CASRSTDTQYF

J: TRBJ2-2
V: TRBV7-9
CDR3: CASSLAGVGNTGELFF

J: TRBJ2-3
V: TRBV7-9
CDR3: CASSFRGTSTDTQYF

J: TRBJ2-1
V: TRBV5-4
CDR3: CASSFWGTLSYNEQFF

J: TRBJ1-1
V: TRBV28
CDR3: CARCPLNTEAFF

J: TRBJ1-3
V: TRBV28
CDR3: CASSSLGFSGNTIYF

J: TRBJ2-1
V: TRBV7-9
CDR3: CASSPRGGQSNYNEQFF

J: TRBJ2-2
V: TRBV6-6
CDR3: CASSPSGGALGELFF

J: TRBJ1-1
V: TRBV6-5
CDR3: CASTRGRGRTEAFF

J: TRBJ2-4
V: TRBV6-6
CDR3: CASTGQLIAKNIQYF

J: TRBJ1-6
V: TRBV23-1
CDR3: CASSPHADNPPSNSPLHF

J: TRBJ2-7
V: TRBV13
CDR3: CASSDRTYEQYF

J: TRBJ2-2
V: TRBV5-1
CDR3: CASSLRDSLILNTGELFF

J: TRBJ1-1
V: TRBV29-1
CDR3: CSVEGYGTEAFF

J: TRBJ2-1
V: TRBV30
CDR3: CAWKFRGGQGPYNEQFF

J: TRBJ1-6
V: TRBV9
CDR3: CASSRGVSPLHF